This TCR beta chain was captured in a study of T cell responses to AZD1222 COVID-19 vaccine. V lost 5 bases, J lost 1 base, and 17 bases stayed unmatched. Germline CDR1 MNHEY, CDR2 SVGEGT. The CDR3 runs 18 residues. Assay: immunoSEQ multiplex PCR; the TCRdb copy retains only in-frame clones and omits some. Found here are roughly 140,000 clones, around 91% of them singletons; the top ten hold 4.5% to 6.5%. Sequenced material: peripheral blood, taken on day 0 of AZD1222 vaccination. This clonotype originated in an adult in good health. The chain recombines TRBV6-2 or TRBV6-3 with TRBJ2-7, with 7 bases matching TRBD1. The CDR3: CASSQMGSTGLESYEQYF. Written as DNA, the CDR3 is TGTGCCAGCAGTCAAATGGGGTCGACAGGGTTGGAATCCTACGAGCAGTACTTC.